What follows describes a single TCR beta chain. Its specificity is not known. Expressed TCRB transcripts were sequenced because the entire RNA isolate underwent reverse transcription. Method: immunoSEQ multiplex PCR; TCRdb's copy keeps in-frame clones and lacks some. The sample includes 400,000 or so clones, around a tenth of them seen just once. The data belong to a study of beta chain features in type 1 diabetes. Study summary: Patients and healthy donors were similar in age, gender and cell yields. Study results and limitations: Naive, central memory and Treg TCRB repertoires seemed to resemble each other more closely in patients than they did in healthy donors. Researchers report that Type 1 diabetes patients had moderately but significantly shorter TCRB CDR3s across all four CD4+ subsets.

Between the trimmed V and J ends, which lost 5 bases and 0 bases, there was a span of 13 bases. The CDR3 is made up of 15 amino acids. Germline V gene lookup returns CDR1 SEHNR and CDR2 FQNEAQ (reference sequence). Sequenced: central memory CD4+ T cells from blood. This TCR was sampled from a man aged 25 to 40 with type 1 diabetes. This chain connects TRBV7-9 to TRBJ2-5, with D perhaps matching TRBD1 (6 bases). CDR3 coding DNA: TGTGCCAGCAGCCATGACAGGAGGTACCAAGAGACCCAGTACTTC. This encodes CASSHDRRYQETQYF.